The T cell receptor (beta chain) described here comes from a study of T cells in Graves' hyperthyroidism and ophthalmopathy. Study outcomes and limitations: Blood also carried most thyroid clonotypes expanded above 0.001.

Inclusion characteristics of ophthalmopathy patients comprised a Clinical Activity Score of at least 3, a NOSPECS grade of at least 4, and duration under 3 months. Clinical symptoms, serum thyroxine and TRAb, thyroid ultrasound and orbital computed tomography were used for the diagnoses. Fresh peripheral blood, around 10 ml, yielded the PBMCs. RNA transcripts provided the source from which TCR beta CDR3 regions were amplified. During a first-round RT-PCR of the TCR CDR3, the HTBI primer set was used. TCRdb independently ran MiXCR on the multiplex PCR reads; one entry per CDR3 protein. The sample lists 390,000 or so distinct CDR3 sequences; roughly 15% were seen once. This clonotype occurred many times. Its antigen is not known. Sequenced sample: blood. The origin of this receptor is a man younger than 30 with Graves' ophthalmopathy.

The CDR3 reads CASKGSSGYNEQFF. For the CDR3, the DNA is TGCGCCAGCAAGGGGAGTAGCGGCTACAATGAGCAGTTCTTC. The V and J genes are TRBV5-1 and TRBJ2-1, with D maybe TRBD2 (6 bases). The CDR3 runs to 14 residues. The germline V gene has CDR1 SGHRS and CDR2 YFSETQ. Between the trimmed V and J ends, which lost 6 bases and 3 bases, there was a span of 13 bases.